This T cell receptor beta chain appears in the sequencing data of a study of technical replicates of blood from four donors (dated by TCRdb to about 2017). V loses 6 bases of germline sequence and J loses 7 bases, and the interval between the two ends is 19 bases. Per the germline V gene (reference sequence), MNHEY is the CDR1 and SMNVEV is the CDR2. The CDR3 starts with the cysteine, ends with the phenylalanine, and has 15 residues. Solely the CDR3 DNA is kept, with 45 bases framed from the first base. The library was made by the immunoSEQ multiplex PCR assay. TCRdb re-hosts the immuneACCESS table, in-frame sequences only. Its copies lack some clones; in the studies checked, an unresolved V gene accounts for under half of them, and the cause for the rest is not known. This sample holds approximately 80,000 clones; about 91% were observed only once. The ten largest clones capture roughly 0.38% of the sample.

With regard to this clone: The target of this receptor is not known. Base quality data are lacking; no much larger clone is found one base away.

The TCR originated in a human donor in good health. The chain links TRBV27 with TRBJ2-1; the D gene assignment is ambiguous. Sequenced sample: T cells isolated from PBMCs. Read as DNA, the sequence is TGTGCCAGCAGCTACGATGGGCGCCAACCAAATGAGCAGTTCTTC. Its amino acids are CASSYDGRQPNEQFF.